The 16 T cell receptor beta chains reported below all come from one sample, sequenced in a study of CD8 T cells in ankylosing spondylitis. TCRdb re-derived calls from the 5' RACE reads in MiXCR, one entry per CDR3 protein. The repertoire has approximately 250,000 distinct CDR3 sequences, approximately 7.6% of them found once; the top ten carry roughly 4.9%. Sample: blood, either unsorted or a sorted T cell fraction (not recorded which). These TCRs come from a female donor with ankylosing spondylitis or in good health (not recorded which).

This clonotype came up many times. The gene calls are TRBV20-1 and TRBJ2-1, with TRBD1 matching over 7 bases. CDR1 DFQATT and CDR2 SNEGSKA come from the germline V gene (reference sequence). This CDR3 has 14 amino acids. Losses at the gene ends were 6 bases for V and 1 base for J; bases not matched to a gene: 6. The CDR3 coding sequence is TGCAGTGCCACGGACAGGCCATCCTACAATGAGCAGTTCTTC. Its translation: CSATDRPSYNEQFF.

At least ten counts were recorded for this clonotype. The rearrangement joins TRBV23-1 to TRBJ2-7; perhaps TRBD1 as D (6 bases). TRBV23-1 is assigned to the ORF class and has an uncertain function. The germline V and J ends were trimmed by 2 bases and 8 bases, with 19 bases remaining between them. The CDR3 loop spans 15 amino acids. The CDR3 sequence: CASSQTPNDRHKQYF. CDR3 nucleotides: TGCGCCAGCAGTCAAACCCCGAACGACAGGCACAAGCAGTACTTC.

This clonotype has a handful of counts. This chain connects TRBV29-1 to TRBJ2-3, with D possibly matching TRBD1 (5 bases). In germline, CDR1 is SQVTM, CDR2 ANQGSEA. V lost 4 bases and J 4 bases, leaving 12 bases between the germline ends. This CDR3 contains 13 residues. The CDR3 spells CSVGSLGPDTQYF. CDR3 sequence (DNA): TGCAGCGTTGGATCCTTGGGGCCAGATACGCAGTATTTT.

The rearrangement uses TRBV6-1 and TRBJ2-3, with D possibly TRBD2 on 5 matching bases. The CDR3 covers 15 residues. V was trimmed by 6 bases and J by 6 bases, leaving 19 bases between them. The germline V gene has CDR1 MNHNS and CDR2 SASEGT. DNA for the CDR3: TGTGCCAGCAGAATAGACTACGCCGGATCCGATACGCAGTATTTT. Protein product: CASRIDYAGSDTQYF.

This clonotype has a count of ten or more. The chain is built from TRBV7-2 and TRBJ2-7, with 9 nucleotides matching TRBD2. V lost 2 bases and J lost 3; bases outside the gene matches: 2. The CDR3 runs to 14 residues. Germline V lookup: CDR1 SGHTA, CDR2 FQGNSA. The CDR3 sequence: CASSLRREGYEQYF. The CDR3 DNA reads as TGTGCCAGCAGCTTACGGCGGGAGGGCTACGAGCAGTACTTC.

This clonotype was observed at least ten times. The chain has TRBV27 and TRBJ2-2, with no clear D. CDR3 length equals 12 residues. In germline, CDR1 is MNHEY, CDR2 SMNVEV (reference sequence). V was shortened by 4 bases and J by 4 bases, with 4 bases between the two germline ends. The CDR3 DNA sequence: TGTGCCAGCAGTTCATCCACCGGGGAGCTGTTTTTT. Amino acids: CASSSSTGELFF.

This clonotype was seen at least ten times. This chain links TRBV6-2 or TRBV6-3 with TRBJ1-5; TRBD1 might be the D (6 bases). In germline, CDR1 is MNHEY, CDR2 SVGEGT. This CDR3 contains 13 residues. Trimming removed 6 bases from V and 5 bases from J, with 11 bases in between. CDR3 bases: TGTGCCAGCAGCCTCGAGGGGGATCAGCCCCAGCATTTT. Protein sequence: CASSLEGDQPQHF.

There are many counts of this clonotype. The chain employs TRBV25-1 and TRBJ1-1; D remains unclear. Trimming cost V 7 bases and J 1 base, with 4 bases left between them. Germline V gene data show CDR1 as MGHDK and CDR2 as SYGVNS. This CDR3 spans 11 amino acids. The CDR3 loop reads CASTQNTEAFF. As DNA, the CDR3 is TGTGCCAGCACTCAGAACACTGAAGCTTTCTTT.

In regard to this clonotype: A read error is possible here, since a much larger clone lies one base away. The rearrangement joins TRBV5-1 to TRBJ1-1; D is undetermined. Trimming shortened V by 0 bases and J by 1 base, and 7 bases separated the two germline ends. CDR1 SGHRS and CDR2 YFSETQ come from the germline V gene. The CDR3 runs to 14 residues. CDR3 loop: CASSLGSSNTEAFF. DNA for the CDR3: TGCGCCAGCAGCTTGGGGTCCTCGAACACTGAAGCTTTCTTT.

This clonotype was counted at least ten times. J is TRBJ2-1 and V is TRBV5-1; 11 nucleotides agree with TRBD2. The ends lost 3 bases at V and 8 bases at J; junction bases unmatched: 10. CDR1 and CDR2 (germline): SGHRS, YFSETQ. The CDR3 totals 16 residues. CDR3 sequence (DNA): TGCGCCAGCAGCTCTGGGGCGACTAGCGGGATGGATGAGCAGTTCTTC. Its translation is CASSSGATSGMDEQFF. Variable domain in full (rest from reference TRBV5-1 and TRBJ2-1): KAGVTQTPRYLIKTRGQQVTLSCSPISGHRSVSWYQQTPGQGLQFLFEYFSETQRNKGNFPGRFSGRQFSNSRSEMNVSTLELGDSALYLCASSSGATSGMDEQFFGPGTRLTVL.

Ten or more counts support this clonotype. J is TRBJ2-3 and V is TRBV6-4, with D perhaps TRBD1 or TRBD2 (5 bases each). The CDR3 contains 13 residues. V was cut by 4 bases and J by 6 bases, with 11 bases left in between. CDR1 is MRHNA, CDR2 SNTAGT, per germline. CDR3 nucleotides: TGTGCCAGCAGTGCGAGGGGTGGGGATACGCAGTATTTT. Its protein is CASSARGGDTQYF.

For this clonotype: Just one base apart from a much larger clone, this may be a read error. The chain combines TRBV7-2 with TRBJ2-7; 7 bases match TRBD2. CDR1 is SGHTA, CDR2 FQGNSA, per germline. The CDR3 is 14 amino acids. The CDR3 nucleotides read TGTGCCGGCAGCTCTCGCGGCGGGAGATTGTGGCAGTACTTC. Translated: CAGSSRGGRLWQYF.

This clonotype has a count of ten or more. The chain combines TRBV6-1 with TRBJ2-2; no clear D gene. Germline CDR1 MNHNS, CDR2 SASEGT. Trimming took 6 bases from V and 4 from J, leaving 15 bases between them. The CDR3 is made up of 15 amino acids. The CDR3 nucleotides are TGTGCCAGCAGGTCAAAGGAGTTTCCCACCGGGGAGCTGTTTTTT. It encodes CASRSKEFPTGELFF.

This clonotype was found many times. The chain couples TRBV6-5 to TRBJ1-1; possible D gene TRBD1, 5 bases. The V end lost 1 base, the J end lost 0 bases, and 12 bases lay between the germline ends. CDR3 length equals 16 residues. Germline-derived CDR1 and CDR2 are MNHEY and SVGAGI. The CDR3 bases are TGTGCCAGCAGTTACTTGGGGCAGGGCCTGAACACTGAAGCTTTCTTT. As protein: CASSYLGQGLNTEAFF.

This clonotype was detected ten times or more. The chain uses TRBV4-3 and TRBJ2-1; 11 bases align to TRBD2. V shed 4 bases, J shed 7 bases, and the junction held 12 bases outside the gene matches. From germline, CDR1 is LGHNA and CDR2 YSLEER. The CDR3 consists of 17 residues. In DNA form, the CDR3 reads TGCGCCAGCAGCCGTACTCTAGCGGGAGGACGGTCGAATGAGCAGTTCTTC. This sequence encodes CASSRTLAGGRSNEQFF.

This clonotype was observed at least ten times. The chain carries TRBV6-1 and TRBJ2-3; no clear D gene. The CDR3 consists of 15 residues. The V and J ends lost 6 bases and 2 bases respectively, with 15 bases between them. The germline V gene has CDR1 MNHNS and CDR2 SASEGT. The CDR3 nucleotides read TGTGCCAGCAGACCCAAAAAGAAGGTCACAGATACGCAGTATTTT. Its translation is CASRPKKKVTDTQYF.